The present T cell receptor (beta chain) was sequenced within a study of T cell responses to AZD1222 COVID-19 vaccine. Study results and caveats: CD4 TCRs associated with vaccination spanned spike, dominating at 160-218 and 743-854. It was only after the peak T cell response that any repertoires were sampled. Recipients of AZD1222 seropositive at baseline numbered only 5 to 7.

The data were produced by immunoSEQ multiplex PCR, yet TCRdb's version contains in-frame clones alone and is incomplete. The sample shows about 200,000 clones, under 95% of them seen only once. V lost 4 bases to trimming and J lost 8 bases; unmatched junction nucleotides: 4. Germline V lookup: CDR1 LGHDT, CDR2 YNNKEL (reference sequence). This CDR3 is 14 amino acids long. Regarding this clone: Its antigen is not known.

V gene TRBV3-1 (or the pseudogene TRBV3-2) combines with J gene TRBJ1-4; 10 bases agree with TRBD1. The sample consisted of peripheral blood, taken 28 days after the second AZD1222 dose. The sequence derives from an adult who received the AZD1222 COVID-19 vaccine. Here the CDR3 DNA reads TGTGCCAGCAGCCCGGGACAGGGGAGAGAAAAACTGTTTTTT. It translates to CASSPGQGREKLFF.